This T cell receptor (beta chain) was sequenced in a study of T cells after yellow fever vaccination. Study results and caveats: There was a small share of clonotypes that showed up in both the CD4 and CD8 compartments. Weaker in magnitude, the secondary response showed a faster peak on day 5 versus 15.

Comment on this clonotype: Its specificity is unknown.

After removal of 6 bases from V and 4 bases from J, the junction contained 12 bases not matched to a gene. There are 16 residues in the CDR3. Germline loops: CDR1 MNHNS, CDR2 SASEGT. UMIs and a universal primer site were added when TCR cDNA was made by 5'RACE template switching. Using its own MiXCR run on the 5' RACE reads, TCRdb lists one record per CDR3 protein. Of around 530,000 distinct CDR3 sequences in the sample, around 17% were seen once. The clonotype was recovered from a man between 18 and 29 years old who received the YFV17D yellow fever vaccine. The sequencing here drew on PBMCs, taken 5 to 6 days after the first yellow fever vaccination. The chain joins TRBV6-1 to TRBJ1-5; 7 bases line up with TRBD1. Written as DNA, the CDR3 is TGTGCCAGCAGCATTATTGAGGGACAGTTTAATCAGCCCCAGCATTTT. Protein: CASSIIEGQFNQPQHF.